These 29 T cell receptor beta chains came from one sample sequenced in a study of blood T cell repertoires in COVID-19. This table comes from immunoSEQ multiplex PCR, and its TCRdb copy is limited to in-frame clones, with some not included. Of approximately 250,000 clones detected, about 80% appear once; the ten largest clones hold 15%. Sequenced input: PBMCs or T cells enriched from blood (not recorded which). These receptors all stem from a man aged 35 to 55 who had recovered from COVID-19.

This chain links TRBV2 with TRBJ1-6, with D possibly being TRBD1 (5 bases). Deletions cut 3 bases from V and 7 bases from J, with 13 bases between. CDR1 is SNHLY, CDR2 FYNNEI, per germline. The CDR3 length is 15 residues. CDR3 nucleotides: TGTGCCAGCAGTGACCGGCAGGGAAAAAATTCACCCCTCCACTTT. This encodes CASSDRQGKNSPLHF.

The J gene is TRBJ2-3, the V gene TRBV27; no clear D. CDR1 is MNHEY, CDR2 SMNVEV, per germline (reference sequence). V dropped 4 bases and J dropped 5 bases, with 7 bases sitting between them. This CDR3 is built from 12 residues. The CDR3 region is CASSSAGDTQYF. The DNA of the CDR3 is TGTGCCAGCAGTTCCGCCGGAGATACGCAGTATTTT.

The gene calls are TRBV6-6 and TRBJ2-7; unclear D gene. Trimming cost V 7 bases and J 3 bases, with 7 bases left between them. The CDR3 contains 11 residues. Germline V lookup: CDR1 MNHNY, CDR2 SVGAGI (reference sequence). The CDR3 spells CASTNSYEQYF. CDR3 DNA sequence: TGTGCCAGCACCAACAGCTACGAGCAGTACTTC.

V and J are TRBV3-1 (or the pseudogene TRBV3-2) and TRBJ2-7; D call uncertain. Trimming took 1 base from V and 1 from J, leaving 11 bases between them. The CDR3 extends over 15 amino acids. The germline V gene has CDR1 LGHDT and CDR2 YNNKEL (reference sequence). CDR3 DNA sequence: TGTGCCAGCAGCCAAGGGCAGGTACCTTCCTACGAGCAGTACTTC. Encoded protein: CASSQGQVPSYEQYF.

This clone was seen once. The CDR3 DNA reads TGTGCCAGCAGGAGACTCGGGACAGGGAACGAAAAACTGTTTTTT. This translates into CASRRLGTGNEKLFF. V is TRBV28 and J is TRBJ1-4; 9 bases fit TRBD1. Trimming cost V 6 bases and J 8 bases; bases outside gene matches: 10. Germline values: CDR1 MDHEN, CDR2 SYDVKM. This CDR3 contains 15 residues.

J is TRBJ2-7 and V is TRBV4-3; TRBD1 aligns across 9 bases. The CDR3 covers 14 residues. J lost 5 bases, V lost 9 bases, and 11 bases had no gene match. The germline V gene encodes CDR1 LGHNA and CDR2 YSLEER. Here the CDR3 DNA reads TGCGCCAGTGGATGGGGACAGGGAGACAACGAGCAGTACTTC. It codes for CASGWGQGDNEQYF.

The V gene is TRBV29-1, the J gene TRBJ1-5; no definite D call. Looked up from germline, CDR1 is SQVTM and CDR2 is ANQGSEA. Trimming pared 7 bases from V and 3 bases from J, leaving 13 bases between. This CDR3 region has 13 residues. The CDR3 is CSAVVGDNQPQHF. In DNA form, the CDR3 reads TGCAGCGCAGTCGTCGGGGACAATCAGCCCCAGCATTTT. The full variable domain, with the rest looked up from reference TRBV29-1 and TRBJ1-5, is SAVISQKPSRDICQRGTSLTIQCQVDSQVTMMFWYRQQPGQSLTLIATANQGSEATYESGFVIDKFPISRPNLTFSTLTVSNMSPEDSSIYLCSAVVGDNQPQHFGDGTRLSIL.

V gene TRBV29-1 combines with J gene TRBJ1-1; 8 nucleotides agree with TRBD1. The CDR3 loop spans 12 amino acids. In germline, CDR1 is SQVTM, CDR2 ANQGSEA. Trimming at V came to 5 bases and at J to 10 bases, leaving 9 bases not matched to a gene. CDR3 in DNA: TGCAGCGTTCACAGGACAGGGATGTTAGCTTTCTTT. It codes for CSVHRTGMLAFF.

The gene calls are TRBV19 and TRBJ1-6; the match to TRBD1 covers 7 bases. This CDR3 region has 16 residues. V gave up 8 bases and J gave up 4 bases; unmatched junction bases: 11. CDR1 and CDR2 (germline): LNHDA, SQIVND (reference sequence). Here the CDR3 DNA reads TGTGCCAGTTGCGCAACAGGGGTTACATATAATTCACCCCTCCACTTT. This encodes CASCATGVTYNSPLHF.

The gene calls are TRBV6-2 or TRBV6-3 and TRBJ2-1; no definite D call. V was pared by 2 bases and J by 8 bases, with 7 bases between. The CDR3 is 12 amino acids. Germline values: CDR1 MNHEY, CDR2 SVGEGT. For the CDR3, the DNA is TGTGCCAGCAGTTACCCCCTACATGAGCAGTTCTTC. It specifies CASSYPLHEQFF.

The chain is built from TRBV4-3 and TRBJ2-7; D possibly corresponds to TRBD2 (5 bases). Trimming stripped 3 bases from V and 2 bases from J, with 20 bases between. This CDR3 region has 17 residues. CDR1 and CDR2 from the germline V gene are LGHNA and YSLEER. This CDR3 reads CASSQVPGRLATYEQYF. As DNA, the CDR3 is TGCGCCAGCAGCCAGGTTCCTGGACGGCTAGCAACCTACGAGCAGTACTTC.

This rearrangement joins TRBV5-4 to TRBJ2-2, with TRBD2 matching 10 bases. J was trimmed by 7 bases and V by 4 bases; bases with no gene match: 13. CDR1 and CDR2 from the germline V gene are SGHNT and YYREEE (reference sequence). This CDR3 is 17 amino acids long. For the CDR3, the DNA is TGTGCCAGCAGCGGCTTAGCGGGGGGTTACTTCAGCGGGGAGCTGTTTTTT. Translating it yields CASSGLAGGYFSGELFF.

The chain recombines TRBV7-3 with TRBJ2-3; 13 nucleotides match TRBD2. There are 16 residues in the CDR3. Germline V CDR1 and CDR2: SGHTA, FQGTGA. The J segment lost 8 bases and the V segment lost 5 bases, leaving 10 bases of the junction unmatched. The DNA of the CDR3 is TGTGCCAGCAGCCCGACTAGCGGGGGGCCCCCTAGTACGCAGTATTTT. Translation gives CASSPTSGGPPSTQYF.

The CDR3 region is CASSMDRGNYGYTF. Here the CDR3 DNA reads TGTGCCAGCAGCATGGACAGGGGGAACTATGGCTACACCTTC. This chain connects TRBV5-4 to TRBJ1-2; TRBD1 matches at 10 bases. J lost 2 bases, V lost 4 bases, and 2 bases had no gene match. Germline CDR1 is SGHNT and CDR2 is YYREEE (reference sequence). The length of the CDR3 is 14 residues.

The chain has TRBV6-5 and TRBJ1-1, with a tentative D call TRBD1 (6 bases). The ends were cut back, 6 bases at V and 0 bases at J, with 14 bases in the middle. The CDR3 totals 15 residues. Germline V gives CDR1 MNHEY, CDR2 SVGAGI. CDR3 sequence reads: CASRGAGTVNTEAFF. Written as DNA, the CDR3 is TGTGCCAGCAGGGGGGCTGGTACCGTGAACACTGAAGCTTTCTTT.

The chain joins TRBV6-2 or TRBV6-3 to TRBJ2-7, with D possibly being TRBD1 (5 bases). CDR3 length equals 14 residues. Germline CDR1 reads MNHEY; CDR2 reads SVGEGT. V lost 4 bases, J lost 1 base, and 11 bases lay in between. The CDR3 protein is CASSSFRGSYEQYF. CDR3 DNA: TGTGCCAGCAGTTCTTTTAGGGGATCCTACGAGCAGTACTTC.

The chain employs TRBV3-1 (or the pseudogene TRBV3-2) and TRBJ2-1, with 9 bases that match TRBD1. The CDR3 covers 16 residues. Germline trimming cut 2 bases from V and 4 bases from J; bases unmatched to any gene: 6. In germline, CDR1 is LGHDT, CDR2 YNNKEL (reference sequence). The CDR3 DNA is TGTGCCAGCAGCCAATGGGACAGGGTCATTTACAATGAGCAGTTCTTC. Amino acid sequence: CASSQWDRVIYNEQFF.

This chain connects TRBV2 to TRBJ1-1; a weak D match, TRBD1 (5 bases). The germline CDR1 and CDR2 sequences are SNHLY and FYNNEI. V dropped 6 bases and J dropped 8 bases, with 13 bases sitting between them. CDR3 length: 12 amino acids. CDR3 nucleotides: TGTGCCAGCAGGGGACTGTCGAGGGAAGCTTTCTTT. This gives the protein CASRGLSREAFF.

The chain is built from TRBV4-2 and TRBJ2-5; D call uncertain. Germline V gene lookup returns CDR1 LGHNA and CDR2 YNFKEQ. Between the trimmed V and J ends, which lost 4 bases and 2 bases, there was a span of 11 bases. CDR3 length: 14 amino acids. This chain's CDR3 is CASSRLAAQETQYF. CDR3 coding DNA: TGTGCCAGCAGCCGGCTGGCGGCGCAAGAGACCCAGTACTTC.

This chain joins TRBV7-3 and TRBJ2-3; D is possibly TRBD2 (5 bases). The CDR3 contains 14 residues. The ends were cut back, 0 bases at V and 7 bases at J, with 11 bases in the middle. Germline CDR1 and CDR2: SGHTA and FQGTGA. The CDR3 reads CASSLTRAGNTQYF. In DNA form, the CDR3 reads TGTGCCAGCAGCTTAACGCGGGCGGGTAATACGCAGTATTTT.

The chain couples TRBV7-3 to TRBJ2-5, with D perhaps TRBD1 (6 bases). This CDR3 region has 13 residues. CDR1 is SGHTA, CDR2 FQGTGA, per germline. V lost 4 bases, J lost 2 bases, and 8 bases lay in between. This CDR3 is CASSSGQQETQYF. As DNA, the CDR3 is TGTGCCAGCAGCTCCGGACAGCAAGAGACCCAGTACTTC.

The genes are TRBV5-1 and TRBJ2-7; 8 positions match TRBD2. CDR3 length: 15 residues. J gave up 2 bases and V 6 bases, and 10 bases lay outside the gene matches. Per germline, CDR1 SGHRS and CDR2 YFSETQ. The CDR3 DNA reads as TGCGCCAGCACCCTGGCGCGGGGGGCAGCCTACGAGCAGTACTTC. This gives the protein CASTLARGAAYEQYF.

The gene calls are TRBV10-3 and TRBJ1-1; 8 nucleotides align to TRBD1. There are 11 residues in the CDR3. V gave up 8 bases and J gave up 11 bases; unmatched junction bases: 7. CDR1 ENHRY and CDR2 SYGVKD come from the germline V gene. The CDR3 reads CAIRADRAAFF. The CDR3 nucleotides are TGTGCCATCCGGGCGGACAGGGCGGCTTTCTTT.

The CDR3 DNA sequence: TGTGCCAGCAGTCTCGACAGGGAAGAGACCCAGTACTTC. Amino acids: CASSLDREETQYF. The rearrangement links TRBV12-3 or TRBV12-4 to TRBJ2-5; 7 bases align to TRBD1. The J segment lost 3 bases and the V segment lost 5 bases, leaving 3 bases of the junction unmatched. This CDR3 comprises 13 residues.

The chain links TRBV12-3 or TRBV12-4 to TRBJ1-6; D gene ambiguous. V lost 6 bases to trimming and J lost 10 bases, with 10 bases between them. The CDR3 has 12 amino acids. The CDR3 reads CASRREESPLHF. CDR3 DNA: TGTGCCAGCAGGAGGGAAGAGTCACCCCTCCACTTT.

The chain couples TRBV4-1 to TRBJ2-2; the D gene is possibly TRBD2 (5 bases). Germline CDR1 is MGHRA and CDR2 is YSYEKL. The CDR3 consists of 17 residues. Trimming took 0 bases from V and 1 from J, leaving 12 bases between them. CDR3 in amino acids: CASSQDSSGLNTGELFF. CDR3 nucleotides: TGCGCCAGCAGCCAAGATTCCAGCGGACTGAACACCGGGGAGCTGTTTTTT.

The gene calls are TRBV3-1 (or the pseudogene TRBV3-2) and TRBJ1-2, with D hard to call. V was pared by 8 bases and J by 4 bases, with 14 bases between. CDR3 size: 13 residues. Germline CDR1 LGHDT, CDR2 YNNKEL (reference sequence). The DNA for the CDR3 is TGTGCCAGCGGGCGCTTAAATTCCTATGGCTACACCTTC. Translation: CASGRLNSYGYTF.

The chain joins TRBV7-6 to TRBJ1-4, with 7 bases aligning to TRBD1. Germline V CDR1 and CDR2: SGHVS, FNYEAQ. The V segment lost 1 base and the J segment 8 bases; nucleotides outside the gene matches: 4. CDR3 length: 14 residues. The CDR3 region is CASSLGQGREKLFF. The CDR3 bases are TGTGCCAGCAGCTTAGGACAGGGAAGGGAAAAACTGTTTTTT.

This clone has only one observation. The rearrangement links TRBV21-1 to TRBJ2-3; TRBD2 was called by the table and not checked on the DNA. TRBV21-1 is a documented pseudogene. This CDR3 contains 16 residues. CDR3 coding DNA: TGTGCCAGCAGCAAAAAACTCCGGAGGAGCACAGATACGCAGTATTTT. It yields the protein CASSKKLRRSTDTQYF.